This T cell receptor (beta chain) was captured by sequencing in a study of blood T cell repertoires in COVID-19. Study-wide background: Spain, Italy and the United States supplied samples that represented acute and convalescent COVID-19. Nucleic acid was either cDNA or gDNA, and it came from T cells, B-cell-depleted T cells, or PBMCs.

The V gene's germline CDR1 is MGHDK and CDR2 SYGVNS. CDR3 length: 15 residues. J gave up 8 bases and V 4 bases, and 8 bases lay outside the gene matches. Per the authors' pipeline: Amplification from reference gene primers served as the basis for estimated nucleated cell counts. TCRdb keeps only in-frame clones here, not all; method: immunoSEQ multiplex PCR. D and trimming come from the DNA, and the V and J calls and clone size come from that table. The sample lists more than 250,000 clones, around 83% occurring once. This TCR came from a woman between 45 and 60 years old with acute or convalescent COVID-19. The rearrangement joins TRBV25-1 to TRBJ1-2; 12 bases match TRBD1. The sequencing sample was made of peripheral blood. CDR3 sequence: CASSAPGQGARGYTF. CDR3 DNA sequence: TGTGCCAGCAGTGCTCCGGGACAGGGGGCTAGGGGCTACACCTTC.